Shown below are 26 T cell receptor beta chains from a single sample sequenced in a study of technical replicates of blood from several donors (dated by TCRdb to the late 2010s). The library was obtained by the immunoSEQ multiplex PCR assay. As stored in TCRdb, this immuneACCESS dataset retains in-frame rearrangements with V and J assigned. A fraction of the clones does not appear; measured against another copy, unresolved V genes explain less than half of the discrepancy, and the remainder lacks a known reason. In all, the sample holds about 75,000 clones, and 97% of those were seen once. Of the sample, around 0.18% falls within the top ten clones. The sequenced material came from T cells isolated from PBMCs. The receptors come from a human donor in good health.

The genes are TRBV28 and TRBJ2-3, with 13 bases fitting TRBD2. V trimming: 3 bases; J trimming: 6 bases; junction bases outside the gene matches: 12. In germline, CDR1 is MDHEN, CDR2 SYDVKM. The CDR3 extends over 18 amino acids. CDR3 in DNA: TGTGCCAGCAGTTTGGAACGGACTAGCGGGAGTATTTTGGATACGCAGTATTTT. Translation gives CASSLERTSGSILDTQYF.

The sample holds a few counts of this clone. This chain connects TRBV27 to TRBJ1-6; no firm D call. Trimming pared 5 bases from V and 14 bases from J, leaving 22 bases between. This CDR3 contains 15 residues. Per the germline V gene, CDR1 is MNHEY and CDR2 is SMNVEV (reference sequence). CDR3 DNA sequence: TGTGCCAGCAGTCTGACCGGGTTTGGTTCTCAAGCCCTCCACTTT. It is translated as CASSLTGFGSQALHF.

This clone has a single count. CDR3 bases: TGTGCCAGCAACACGGGGGGGAGCTCCTACAATGAGCAGTTCTTC. Protein sequence: CASNTGGSSYNEQFF. The chain employs TRBV6-5 and TRBJ2-1; 8 bases match TRBD2. The germline V gene has CDR1 MNHEY and CDR2 SVGAGI. Trimming removed 7 bases from V and 0 bases from J; junction bases left unmatched: 5. The CDR3 length is 15 residues.

This sequence joins TRBV6-5 and TRBJ1-2, with D perhaps matching TRBD1 (5 bases). Trimming took 2 bases from V and 8 from J, leaving 18 bases between them. This CDR3 is 15 amino acids long. CDR1 MNHEY and CDR2 SVGAGI come from the germline V gene. The CDR3 bases are TGTGCCAGCAGTTACGAGGCCCCGGAAAAGGGGGGCTACACCTTC. Translation: CASSYEAPEKGGYTF.

J is TRBJ1-5 and V is TRBV6-1, with no clear D. The CDR3 loop spans 13 amino acids. V was shortened by 7 bases and J by 7 bases, with 14 bases between the two germline ends. CDR1 and CDR2 from the germline V gene are MNHNS and SASEGT. CDR3 sequence (DNA): TGTGCCAGCACCCCAAGGAGGGAGCAGCCCCAGCATTTT. This translates into CASTPRREQPQHF.

The chain couples TRBV2 to TRBJ2-3; no clear D gene. Germline assignment: CDR1 SNHLY and CDR2 FYNNEI. The V gene lost 5 bases and the J gene lost 2 bases, with 8 bases spanning the gap. The CDR3 has 13 residues. CDR3 nucleotide sequence: TGTGCCAGCAGTTACAGTTACACAGATACGCAGTATTTT. It codes for CASSYSYTDTQYF.

V gene TRBV6-5 combines with J gene TRBJ1-2; D call uncertain. This CDR3 has 14 amino acids. Per the germline V gene, CDR1 is MNHEY and CDR2 is SVGAGI. With 5 bases removed from V and 5 bases from J, the gap between germline ends came to 15 bases. The CDR3 bases are TGTGCCAGCAGTGCAGTAGGAGGATTTTATGGCTACACCTTC. Residues: CASSAVGGFYGYTF.

This sequence joins TRBV5-1 and TRBJ1-6, with a possible D match to TRBD1 (6 bases). Germline V gene sequence: CDR1 SGHRS, CDR2 YFSETQ. The CDR3 runs to 18 residues. V dropped 4 bases and J dropped 6 bases, with 23 bases sitting between them. The CDR3 is CASSPEFKQGPSNSPLHF. Written as DNA, the CDR3 is TGCGCCAGCAGCCCAGAATTTAAACAGGGTCCAAGTAATTCACCCCTCCACTTT.

CDR3 region: CASSRFDGELYEQYF. In nucleotides, the CDR3 is TGTGCCAGCAGCCGATTCGACGGGGAACTTTACGAGCAGTACTTC. The chain combines TRBV7-9 with TRBJ2-7, with D perhaps matching TRBD2 (5 bases). V was clipped by 5 bases and J by 4 bases, with 18 bases between them. This CDR3 comprises 15 residues. Germline V CDR1 and CDR2: SEHNR, FQNEAQ (reference sequence).

J is TRBJ2-7 and V is TRBV4-2, with 9 bases lining up with TRBD2. The germline CDR1 and CDR2 sequences are LGHNA and YNFKEQ. This CDR3 spans 15 amino acids. The V gene end was trimmed by 0 bases and the J gene end by 0 bases; junction bases not matched to a gene: 0. DNA of the CDR3: TGTGCCAGCAGCCAAGATAGCGGGGGCTCCTACGAGCAGTACTTC. The encoded protein is CASSQDSGGSYEQYF.

V is TRBV5-6 and J is TRBJ2-2; 7 bases fit TRBD1. With V trimmed by 4 bases and J by 2 bases, 11 bases remained unmatched. Germline CDR1 is SGHDT and CDR2 is YYEEEE. The CDR3 is made up of 17 amino acids. The CDR3 loop is CASSAIIRDRNTGELFF. The CDR3 DNA sequence: TGTGCCAGCAGCGCAATTATTCGGGACAGAAACACCGGGGAGCTGTTTTTT.

This clone came up once. This rearrangement joins TRBV11-2 to TRBJ2-7, with TRBD1 identical over 7 bases. The CDR3 spans 14 residues. Germline-derived CDR1 and CDR2 are SGHAT and FQNNGV. With V trimmed by 4 bases and J by 5 bases, 8 bases remained unmatched. CDR3 nucleotides: TGTGCCAGCAGCTCATGGACAGGTGGGGACGAGCAGTACTTC. This translates into CASSSWTGGDEQYF. Supplemented by reference TRBV11-2 and TRBJ2-7, the full variable domain reads EAGVAQSPRYKIIEKRQSVAFWCNPISGHATLYWYQQILGQGPKLLIQFQNNGVVDDSQLPKDRFSAERLKGVDSTLKIQPAKLEDSAVYLCASSSWTGGDEQYFGPGTRLTVT.

V usage is TRBV6-6 and J usage is TRBJ2-3, with 9 positions matching TRBD2. Germline lookup yields CDR1 MNHNY and CDR2 SVGAGI (reference sequence). The trim removed 5 bases at V and 1 base at J, leaving 4 bases unmatched. The CDR3 runs to 15 residues. The CDR3 loop reads CASSPRLAGTDTQYF. In DNA, the CDR3 is TGTGCCAGCAGTCCACGACTAGCGGGCACAGATACGCAGTATTTT.

The rearrangement links TRBV7-9 to TRBJ1-4, with 10 bases aligning to TRBD1. V shed 5 bases and J 7 bases; nucleotides not matched to a gene: 7. Germline V CDR1 and CDR2: SEHNR, FQNEAQ (reference sequence). CDR3 length equals 15 residues. This CDR3 is CASSPGQGKSEKLFF. CDR3 bases: TGTGCCAGCAGCCCGGGACAGGGGAAAAGTGAAAAACTGTTTTTT.

This sequence joins TRBV9 and TRBJ2-3, with 7 bases lining up with TRBD2. CDR3 length: 15 amino acids. J gave up 2 bases and V 1 base, and 4 bases lay outside the gene matches. Germline CDR1 and CDR2: SGDLS and YYNGEE. The DNA of the CDR3 is TGTGCCAGCAGCGTACGTGGGAGGGCCACAGATACGCAGTATTTT. It yields the protein CASSVRGRATDTQYF.

This clone was observed a single time. This chain joins TRBV7-8 and TRBJ2-7; tentatively, D is TRBD2 (6 bases). The CDR3 sequence is 18 residues long. Between the trimmed V and J ends, which lost 1 base and 3 bases, there was a span of 22 bases. The germline V gene encodes CDR1 SGHVS and CDR2 FQNEAQ. The CDR3 loop is CASSLGSLFVRRGYEQYF. In nucleotides, the CDR3 is TGTGCCAGCAGCTTAGGGTCCCTTTTCGTAAGGAGGGGCTACGAGCAGTACTTC.

This clone was picked up one time. This chain links TRBV6-4 with TRBJ1-1; a weak D match, TRBD1 (6 bases). The CDR3 runs to 13 residues. Germline V gives CDR1 MRHNA, CDR2 SNTAGT. V gave up 6 bases and J gave up 1 base, with 9 bases separating them. The CDR3: CASRKTGNTEAFF. The CDR3 nucleotides read TGTGCCAGCAGAAAGACAGGGAACACTGAAGCTTTCTTT.

The rearrangement joins TRBV7-9 to TRBJ1-4, with 8 bases identical to TRBD1. The CDR3 contains 16 residues. The V gene end was trimmed by 10 bases and the J gene end by 6 bases; junction bases not matched to a gene: 16. Germline V gene sequence: CDR1 SEHNR, CDR2 FQNEAQ (reference sequence). The chain's CDR3 is CATTPSQGAGDEKLFF. DNA for the CDR3: TGTGCCACAACTCCCTCCCAGGGGGCTGGGGATGAAAAACTGTTTTTT.

The V call is TRBV9, the J call TRBJ2-5; D is uncertain. The CDR3 totals 15 residues. The germline V gene encodes CDR1 SGDLS and CDR2 YYNGEE. Trimming took off 6 bases at V and 5 bases at J, with 20 bases between the two ends. CDR3 DNA sequence: TGTGCCAGCACCCAAGCCCAGACTCCGGATGAGACCCAGTACTTC. It encodes CASTQAQTPDETQYF.

The chain uses TRBV25-1 and TRBJ2-2; D is uncertain. V lost 3 bases, J lost 0 bases, and 8 bases lay in between. The germline V gene has CDR1 MGHDK and CDR2 SYGVNS. The CDR3 runs to 15 residues. DNA of the CDR3: TGTGCCAGCAGTGAGGCGGATTCGAACACCGGGGAGCTGTTTTTT. It is translated as CASSEADSNTGELFF.

The chain combines TRBV21-1 with TRBJ1-1; the table's D call TRBD1 went unverified against the DNA. TRBV21-1 is a pseudogene segment. The CDR3 is 16 amino acids. In DNA form, the CDR3 reads TGTGCCAGCAGCGTCCATCCTGGGGCACGAAAGGATGAAGCTTTCTTT. Translation: CASSVHPGARKDEAFF.

The chain has TRBV28 and TRBJ1-5; TRBD1 might be the D (6 bases). Trimming pared 6 bases from V and 6 bases from J, leaving 9 bases between. The CDR3 runs 12 residues. CDR1 and CDR2 (germline): MDHEN, SYDVKM. CDR3 sequence (DNA): TGTGCCAGCAGAATACAGGGTCAGCCCCAGCATTTT. Translation: CASRIQGQPQHF.

The J gene is TRBJ2-5, the V gene TRBV9; D possibly corresponds to TRBD1 (5 bases). Germline V gene sequence: CDR1 SGDLS, CDR2 YYNGEE. The V end was cut by 5 bases, the J end by 4 bases, with 18 bases between. The CDR3 extends over 15 amino acids. CDR3 protein: CASSLTGSRAETQYF. Written as DNA, the CDR3 is TGTGCCAGCAGTCTAACAGGATCTCGGGCAGAGACCCAGTACTTC.

The chain is built from TRBV6-5 and TRBJ2-7; D may be TRBD2 (5 bases). The length of the CDR3 is 14 residues. Trimming cost V 10 bases and J 0 bases, with 16 bases left between them. CDR1 is MNHEY, CDR2 SVGAGI, per germline. The CDR3 DNA follows: TGTGCCATCAGACGGACTTCCAGCTCCTACGAGCAGTACTTC. Residues: CAIRRTSSSYEQYF.

Concerning this clone itself: The sample has other DNA sequences that encode this CDR3 too. The chain recombines TRBV28 with TRBJ2-5, with 10 positions matching TRBD2. The germline V gene has CDR1 MDHEN and CDR2 SYDVKM. The CDR3 is made up of 14 amino acids. The junction had 2 bases not matched to a gene; V was cut back by 5 bases and J by 2 bases. The CDR3 sequence is CASSNSGRQETQYF. The CDR3 DNA is TGTGCCAGCAGTAATAGCGGGAGGCAAGAGACCCAGTACTTC.

The chain uses TRBV28 and TRBJ2-4; 9 nucleotides match TRBD1. CDR1 is MDHEN, CDR2 SYDVKM, per germline. The CDR3 covers 16 residues. The V gene end was trimmed by 6 bases and the J gene end by 6 bases; junction bases not matched to a gene: 12. This CDR3 is CASSYSPDRGTNIQYF. CDR3 DNA: TGTGCCAGCAGCTACTCCCCGGACAGGGGTACAAACATTCAGTACTTC.